A selection of T cell receptor beta chains follows, all from one sample in a study of T cell responses to AZD1222 COVID-19 vaccine. The repertoire was sequenced with immunoSEQ multiplex PCR; TCRdb's copy has only in-frame clones and lacks some. Of approximately 120,000 clones listed, over 75% are singletons. This specimen consisted of peripheral blood, obtained 28 days after the second AZD1222 dose. The receptors originated from an adult who received the AZD1222 COVID-19 vaccine. Each CDR3 is given with its conserved first and last residue. A D gene is named only where the DNA matches it firmly. Part of the rows lack a size; the others show once, few, many or a class for expanded clones.

j_call clone_size v_call d_call cdr3_nt cdr3_aa
TRBJ2-3 . TRBV10-3 . TGTGCCATCAGGGGGGACTTGTACACAGATACGCAGTATTTT CAIRGDLYTDTQYF
TRBJ2-3 . TRBV7-9 TRBD2 TGTGCCGCCGTCGCCCTAGCGGGCACAGATACGCAGTATTTT CAAVALAGTDTQYF
TRBJ2-5 . TRBV5-1 . TGCGCCAGCAGCCCGACTGGCCCGCCAGAGACCCAGTACTTC CASSPTGPPETQYF
TRBJ2-1 . TRBV19 . TGTGCCAGTAGTTCCGACTACCTTAGCTCCTACAATGAGCAGTTCTTC CASSSDYLSSYNEQFF
TRBJ1-4 . TRBV19 . TGTGCCAGTAGTATAGAGCCCCTTAGGCGTTGGTCAACTAATGAAAAACTGTTTTTT CASSIEPLRRWSTNEKLFF
TRBJ2-6 . TRBV6-2/TRBV6-3 TRBD1 TGTGCCAGCAGCCTTCATCCGGGACAGGGGGTCTCTGGGGCCAACGTCCTGACTTTC CASSLHPGQGVSGANVLTF
TRBJ2-3 . TRBV7-9 . TGTGCCAGCAGCTCTGGAGTTGGGGGCCCAGATACGCAGTATTTT CASSSGVGGPDTQYF
TRBJ2-1 . TRBV29-1 TRBD1 TGCAGCGTAGACCGCGGACAGGGCTACAATGAGCAGTTCTTC CSVDRGQGYNEQFF
TRBJ2-2 . TRBV2 . TGTGCCAGCAGTCCCTTCCTAGCCAGAACCGGGGAGCTGTTTTTT CASSPFLARTGELFF
TRBJ1-2 . TRBV20-1 TRBD1 TGCAGTGCTAGTATACAGGGGGCAGCTATCTATGGCTACACCTTC CSASIQGAAIYGYTF
TRBJ2-2 once TRBV18 TRBD1 TGTGCCAGCTCCGACAGGGGAAGGACCGGGGAGCTGTTTTTT CASSDRGRTGELFF
TRBJ2-5 . TRBV28 . TGTGCCAGCAGTATTAGAGAGACCCAGTACTTC CASSIRETQYF
TRBJ1-6 . TRBV4-2 TRBD1 TGTGCCAGCAGCCAAAACAAACAGGGGGCTAATTCACCCCTCCACTTT CASSQNKQGANSPLHF
TRBJ2-6 . TRBV5-1 . TGCGCCAGCAGCTTTGGGGACCCTGGGGCCAACGTCCTGACTTTC CASSFGDPGANVLTF
TRBJ1-2 . TRBV12-3/TRBV12-4 . TGTGCCAGCAGTTTAGGACAGAACTATGGCTACACCTTC CASSLGQNYGYTF
TRBJ2-7 . TRBV12-3/TRBV12-4 . TGTGCTTCATCCCTAGGACAACAATACGAGCAGTACTTC CASSLGQQYEQYF
TRBJ2-7 . TRBV6-2/TRBV6-3 . TGTGCCAGCAGTTACTCGTGGTCAGGCTACGAGCAGTACTTC CASSYSWSGYEQYF
TRBJ2-3 . TRBV11-3 . TGTGCCAGCCAAAGAGGTCGGGGATCAGATACGCAGTATTTT CASQRGRGSDTQYF
TRBJ2-5 . TRBV5-1 TRBD1 TGCGCCAGCAGCTTAGGACAGGGGATTTACCAAGAGACCCAGTACTTC CASSLGQGIYQETQYF
TRBJ2-7 . TRBV27 TRBD2 TGTGCCAGCAGTCAGCGACTAGCACCGACCTACGAGCAGTACTTC CASSQRLAPTYEQYF
TRBJ1-5 . TRBV2 . TGTGCCAGCAGTGAGTTGAGGCAGCCCCAGCATTTT CASSELRQPQHF
TRBJ1-5 . TRBV19 . TGTGCCAGTCTTTCTGTGTCCCCGGGACATCCTTATCAGCCCCAGCATTTT CASLSVSPGHPYQPQHF
TRBJ1-5 . TRBV5-8 TRBD1 TGTGCCAGCAGCTTGTGGGACAGCCTCATTTATAGCAATCAGCCCCAGCATTTT CASSLWDSLIYSNQPQHF
TRBJ1-1 . TRBV6-5 . TGTGCCAGCAGTTACTCGGCAAACATGAACACTGAAGCTTTCTTT CASSYSANMNTEAFF
TRBJ1-5 few TRBV4-3 . TGCGCCAGCAGCCAAGAGGAAACAAGGGGAGGAAACCAGCCCCAGCATTTT CASSQEETRGGNQPQHF
TRBJ1-6 . TRBV5-4 . TGTGCCAGCAGTCAGAACAGAGATTCACCCCTCCACTTT CASSQNRDSPLHF
TRBJ2-1 . TRBV6-4 TRBD1 TGTGCCAGCAGTGACGGCGCCGGGACAGGGGGGTACAATGAGCAGTTCTTC CASSDGAGTGGYNEQFF
TRBJ1-2 . TRBV6-4 TRBD1 TGTGCCAGCAGCACGGACAGGACCTCCTATGGCTACACCTTC CASSTDRTSYGYTF
TRBJ2-3 few TRBV12-3/TRBV12-4 . TGTGCCAGCAGTTTTACAGATACGCAGTATTTT CASSFTDTQYF
TRBJ2-7 . TRBV12-3/TRBV12-4 TRBD1 TGTGCCAGCAGGCAACAGGGGAGCTACGAGCAGTACTTC CASRQQGSYEQYF
TRBJ1-4 . TRBV29-1 . TGCAGCGTTGGGGGACACGGAAATAATGAAAAACTGTTTTTT CSVGGHGNNEKLFF
TRBJ2-1 . TRBV9 . TGTGCCAGCAGCGTAGGAGAGAGACCCTACAATGAGCAGTTCTTC CASSVGERPYNEQFF
TRBJ2-2 . TRBV19 . TGTGCCAGTATAAACAGGGAGGTGTTAACCGGGGAGCTGTTTTTT CASINREVLTGELFF
TRBJ2-1 . TRBV29-1 . TGCAGCGTTGAAGATCTGGGCAGGGTCCTTGATGAGCAGTTCTTC CSVEDLGRVLDEQFF
TRBJ2-5 . TRBV19 TRBD2 TGTGCCAGTAGTGCGGGACTAGCGTTAGGAGAGACCCAGTACTTC CASSAGLALGETQYF
TRBJ1-1 . TRBV19 . TGTGCCAGTAGTATACAGAACACTGAAGCTTTCTTT CASSIQNTEAFF
TRBJ2-2 few TRBV19 TRBD2 TGTGCCAGTAGCGGGGGGGCCCACACCGGGGAGCTGTTTTTT CASSGGAHTGELFF
TRBJ2-3 . TRBV6-2/TRBV6-3 . TGTGCCAGCAGTTCGGGGGGCCCTAGCACAGATACGCAGTATTTT CASSSGGPSTDTQYF
TRBJ2-1 . TRBV3-1/TRBV3-2 . TGTGCCAGCAGCCTCAGTGGAGTTCGGTTCTTC CASSLSGVRFF
TRBJ2-6 . TRBV27 . TGTGCCAGCAGTTCCGGTCGTTTCCCTGGGGCCAACGTCCTGACTTTC CASSSGRFPGANVLTF
TRBJ2-7 . TRBV5-4 TRBD2 TGTGCCAGCAGACGGGACTATACGGGAGACGAGCAGTACTTC CASRRDYTGDEQYF
TRBJ2-3 . TRBV28 TRBD2 TGTGCCAGCAGTTGGACTAGCGGGGCAACAGATACGCAGTATTTT CASSWTSGATDTQYF
TRBJ1-2 . TRBV5-1 . TGCGCCAGCAGCCCCCTCGACGGCCTGGACGGCTACACCTTC CASSPLDGLDGYTF
TRBJ1-3 . TRBV7-8 . TGTGCCAGCATCCCCGCCCCCAGGGGCCAAAGCTCTGGAAACACCATATATTTT CASIPAPRGQSSGNTIYF
TRBJ2-7 . TRBV6-1 . TGTGCCAGCAGTGAAGCGGACCGATACGAGCAGTACTTC CASSEADRYEQYF
TRBJ1-2 . TRBV4-1 . TGCGCCAGCAGCGGGACTTCTAACTATGGCTACACCTTC CASSGTSNYGYTF
TRBJ2-2 . TRBV10-1 . TGCGCCAGCAGAGGGATGCTAGACGGGGAGCTGTTTTTT CASRGMLDGELFF
TRBJ2-1 . TRBV6-5 . TGTGCCAGCAGACCCGGGGGAGTGAACAATGAGCAGTTCTTC CASRPGGVNNEQFF
TRBJ2-7 once TRBV12-3/TRBV12-4 . TGTGCCAGCAGTTTTGACTACGAGCAGTACTTC CASSFDYEQYF